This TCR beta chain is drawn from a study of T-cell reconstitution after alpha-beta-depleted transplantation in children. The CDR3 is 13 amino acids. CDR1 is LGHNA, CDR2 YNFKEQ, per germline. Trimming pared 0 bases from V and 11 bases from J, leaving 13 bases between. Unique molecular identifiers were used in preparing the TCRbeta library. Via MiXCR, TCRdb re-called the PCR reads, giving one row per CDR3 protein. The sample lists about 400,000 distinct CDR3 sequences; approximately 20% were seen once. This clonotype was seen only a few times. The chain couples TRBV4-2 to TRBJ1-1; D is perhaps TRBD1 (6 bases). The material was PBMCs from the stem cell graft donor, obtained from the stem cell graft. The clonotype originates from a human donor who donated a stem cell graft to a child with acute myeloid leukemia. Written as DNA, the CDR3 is TGTGCCAGCAGCCAAGATTCAGGGCAGGGGGCTTTCTTT. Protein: CASSQDSGQGAFF.